The present T cell receptor beta chain was sequenced within a study of monozygotic twins with inflammatory bowel disease. TCRdb reanalyzed the 5' RACE reads, giving one entry per CDR3 protein sequence and no DNA. Recorded for this sample: about 450,000 distinct CDR3 sequences. The sequenced material came from blood. This clonotype was obtained from a human donor with ulcerative colitis or Crohn's disease, or a healthy co-twin of an affected twin (not recorded which).

This chain's CDR3 is CASSQGAGTQETQYF. The V and J genes are TRBV4-1 and TRBJ2-5. CDR3 length: 15 amino acids. CDR1 and CDR2 (germline): MGHRA, YSYEKL.